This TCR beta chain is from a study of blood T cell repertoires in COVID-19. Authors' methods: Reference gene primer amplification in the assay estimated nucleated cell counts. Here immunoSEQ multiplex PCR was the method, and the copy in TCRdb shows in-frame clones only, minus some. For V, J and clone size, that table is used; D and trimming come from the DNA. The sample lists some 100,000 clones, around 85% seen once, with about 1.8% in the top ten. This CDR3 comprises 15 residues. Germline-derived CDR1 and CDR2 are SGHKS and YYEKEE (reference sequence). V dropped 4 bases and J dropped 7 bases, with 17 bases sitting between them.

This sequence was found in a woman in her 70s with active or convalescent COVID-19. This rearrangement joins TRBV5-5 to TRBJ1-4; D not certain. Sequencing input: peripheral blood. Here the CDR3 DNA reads TGTGCCAGCAGCAAGTCGACTTCGTGGAGTGAAAAACTGTTTTTT. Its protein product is CASSKSTSWSEKLFF. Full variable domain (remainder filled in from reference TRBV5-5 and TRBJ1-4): DAGVTQSPTHLIKTRGQQVTLRCSPISGHKSVSWYQQVLGQGPQFIFQYYEKEERGRGNFPDRFSARQFPNYSSELNVNALLLGDSALYLCASSKSTSWSEKLFFGSGTQLSVL.